Below are 13 T cell receptor beta chains sequenced from a single sample in a study of post-analysis software for immune sequencing data. These receptors lack a known antigen. Built from TCR beta cDNA, the libraries had unique molecular identifiers in them. TCRdb analysed the PCR reads with MiXCR anew, one entry per CDR3 protein. This sample yields around 400,000 distinct CDR3 sequences, of which approximately 42% are seen a single time; around 8% belongs to the top ten. Study-level findings and limits: In patients, TRBV5-6, TRBV5-1 and TRBV20-1 belonged to roughly five TRBV segments found more frequently than in controls.

What was sequenced was blood. Every receptor here comes from a girl aged 2 to 10 with multiple sclerosis.

J is TRBJ2-5 and V is TRBV20-1; D is unclear. Germline V gene data show CDR1 as DFQATT and CDR2 as SNEGSKA (reference sequence). CDR3 length: 12 amino acids. CDR3 nucleotide sequence: TGCAGCACACTTGAGGTCCAAGAGACCCAGTACTTC. It is translated as CSTLEVQETQYF.

This clonotype showed up just a few times. The rearrangement joins TRBV24-1 to TRBJ1-2, with D possibly matching TRBD1 (6 bases). The CDR3 contains 17 residues. Germline-derived CDR1 and CDR2 are KGHDR and SFDVKD. Trimming left V 3 bases short and J 4 bases short, with 20 bases between. CDR3 sequence (DNA): TGTGCCACCAGTGATGGAGGGGCAGGACAGTACGGCTATGGCTACACCTTC. The encoded protein is CATSDGGAGQYGYGYTF.

The chain joins TRBV14 to TRBJ2-5, with 8 bases identical to TRBD2. The better agreement between TRBJ2-7 and the DNA end casts doubt on the J call. This CDR3 has 15 residues. The germline V gene encodes CDR1 SGHDN and CDR2 FVKESK. The CDR3 coding sequence is TGTGCCAGCAGCCACAGAGCGGGAGCGGTTTACGAGCAGTACTTC. Translation gives CASSHRAGAVYEQYF.

The V gene is TRBV18, the J gene TRBJ2-5; 7 nucleotides match TRBD1. The last part of the DNA fits TRBJ2-7 better; the J call may be wrong. Germline V gene sequence: CDR1 KGHSH, CDR2 LQKENI. The CDR3 consists of 12 residues. Written as DNA, the CDR3 is TGTGCCAGCTCATCCGACAGGGCCGAGCAGTACTTC. Translated: CASSSDRAEQYF.

J is TRBJ2-3 and V is TRBV7-2; TRBD2 might be the D (5 bases). With 5 bases removed from V and 6 bases from J, the gap between germline ends came to 12 bases. CDR3 length: 13 amino acids. Germline V gene data show CDR1 as SGHTA and CDR2 as FQGNSA. The CDR3 sequence: CASSRIPGDTQYF. CDR3 DNA sequence: TGTGCCAGCAGCAGAATTCCGGGGGATACGCAGTATTTT.

The chain joins TRBV28 to TRBJ2-7; 7 nucleotides agree with TRBD1. V was pared by 4 bases and J by 5 bases, with 5 bases of the junction left unmatched. Looked up from germline, CDR1 is MDHEN and CDR2 is SYDVKM. The CDR3 runs to 13 residues. The CDR3: CASSSPQGNEQYF. For the CDR3, the DNA is TGTGCCAGCAGTTCACCACAGGGGAACGAGCAGTACTTC.

This clonotype was detected only a few times. The CDR3 here is CASSFLGQGNTGELFF. Written as DNA, the CDR3 is TGCGCCAGCAGCTTTTTGGGACAGGGGAACACCGGGGAGCTGTTTTTT. This rearrangement joins TRBV5-1 to TRBJ2-2; 9 bases are shared with TRBD1. Germline values: CDR1 SGHRS, CDR2 YFSETQ. V trimming: 2 bases; J trimming: 1 base; junction bases outside the gene matches: 3. This CDR3 region has 16 residues. Drawing the rest from reference TRBV5-1 and TRBJ2-2, the complete variable domain is KAGVTQTPRYLIKTRGQQVTLSCSPISGHRSVSWYQQTPGQGLQFLFEYFSETQRNKGNFPGRFSGRQFSNSRSEMNVSTLELGDSALYLCASSFLGQGNTGELFFGEGSRLTVL.

This clonotype has a handful of counts. The rearrangement links TRBV15 to TRBJ2-1; D unresolved. Germline CDR1 reads LNHNV; CDR2 reads YYDKDF (reference sequence). Trimming cost V 8 bases and J 5 bases, with 7 bases left between them. This CDR3 region has 11 residues. The CDR3 coding sequence is TGTGCCACCCAGAAAAACAATGAGCAGTTCTTC. Protein sequence: CATQKNNEQFF.

This clonotype appeared a few times. The V call is TRBV7-3, the J call TRBJ1-1, with D possibly TRBD1 on 5 matching bases. Trimming cost V 5 bases and J 7 bases, with 17 bases left between them. The CDR3 has 14 amino acids. The germline gives CDR1 SGHTA, CDR2 FQGTGA. Written as DNA, the CDR3 is TGTGCCAGCAGCCCCTCCCTTGGGGGAGGTGAAGCTTTCTTT. As protein: CASSPSLGGGEAFF.

The J gene is TRBJ2-5, the V gene TRBV7-2; perhaps D is TRBD1 or TRBD2 (6 bases each). The germline CDR1 and CDR2 sequences are SGHTA and FQGNSA. CDR3 size: 17 residues. V lost 2 bases and J lost 4, with 20 bases in between. In DNA form, the CDR3 reads TGTGCCAGCAGCTTAATCGTCGGGGGTCAAGGGGGAGAGACCCAGTACTTC. Protein: CASSLIVGGQGGETQYF.

V gene TRBV5-5 combines with J gene TRBJ2-1; D is possibly TRBD2 (6 bases). Trimming removed 3 bases at V and 5 bases at J, with 9 bases between. This CDR3 is 13 amino acids long. CDR1 and CDR2 from the germline V gene are SGHKS and YYEKEE (reference sequence). The CDR3 region is CASSSLANNEQFF. The CDR3 nucleotides read TGTGCCAGCAGCTCCCTAGCGAACAATGAGCAGTTCTTC. Looking up the rest from reference TRBV5-5 and TRBJ2-1 gives the full variable domain: DAGVTQSPTHLIKTRGQQVTLRCSPISGHKSVSWYQQVLGQGPQFIFQYYEKEERGRGNFPDRFSARQFPNYSSELNVNALLLGDSALYLCASSSLANNEQFFGPGTRLTVL.

This clonotype was seen more than once but under ten times. The V gene is TRBV12-3 or TRBV12-4, the J gene TRBJ2-5; D perhaps matches TRBD2 (6 bases). The CDR3 sequence is 14 residues long. Trimming took off 5 bases at V and 3 bases at J, with 13 bases between the two ends. As DNA, the CDR3 is TGTGCCAGCAGTGCCGGGACTGGCAAAGAGACCCAGTACTTC. It codes for CASSAGTGKETQYF.

This clonotype has a handful of counts. V is TRBV7-6 and J is TRBJ1-5; 8 nucleotides match TRBD1. CDR1 is SGHVS and CDR2 is FNYEAQ in the germline V gene. Trimming took 2 bases from V and 5 from J; bases not matched to a gene: 11. The CDR3 totals 17 residues. The CDR3 loop reads CASSLQLDDRGDQPQHF. The CDR3 coding sequence is TGTGCCAGCAGCTTACAACTGGATGACAGGGGTGATCAGCCCCAGCATTTT.